This T cell receptor (beta chain) was identified during a study of CD8 T cells in Susac syndrome. Random hexamers were used to reverse transcribe an amount of about 0.5 to 1 ug RNA. Multiplex immunoSEQ PCR targeted 54 Vbeta and 13 Jbeta TCR beta segments. TCRdb itself ran the immunoSEQ multiplex PCR reads through MiXCR, one entry per CDR3 protein. This repertoire shows 250,000 to 350,000 distinct CDR3 sequences, around 90% found once; its top ten account for roughly 0.064%. The study sequenced TCR beta in blood CD8+ and CD4+ T cells. Germline CDR1 and CDR2: DFQATT and SNEGSKA (reference sequence). Trimming pared 4 bases from V and 5 bases from J, leaving 11 bases between. CDR3 length: 12 amino acids.

The TCR originated in a human donor with multiple sclerosis. The chain employs TRBV20-1 and TRBJ2-5; D not certain. Sequences were obtained from CD4+ T cells from PBMCs. CDR3 in amino acids: CSAMDVQETQYF. As DNA, the CDR3 is TGCAGTGCTATGGACGTCCAGGAGACCCAGTACTTC.